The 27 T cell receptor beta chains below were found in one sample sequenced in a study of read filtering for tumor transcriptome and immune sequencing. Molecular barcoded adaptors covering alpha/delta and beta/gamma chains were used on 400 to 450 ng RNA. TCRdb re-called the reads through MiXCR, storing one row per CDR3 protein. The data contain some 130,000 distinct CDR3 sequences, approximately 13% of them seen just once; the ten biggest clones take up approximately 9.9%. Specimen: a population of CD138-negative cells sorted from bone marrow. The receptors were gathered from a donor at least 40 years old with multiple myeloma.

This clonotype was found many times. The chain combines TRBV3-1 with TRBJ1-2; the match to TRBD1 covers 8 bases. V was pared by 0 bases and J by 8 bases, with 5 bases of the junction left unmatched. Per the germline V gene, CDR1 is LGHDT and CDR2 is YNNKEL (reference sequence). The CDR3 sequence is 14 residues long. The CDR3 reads CASSQDWTGSGYTF. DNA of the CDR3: TGTGCCAGCAGCCAAGATTGGACAGGGTCAGGCTACACCTTC.

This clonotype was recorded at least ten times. The CDR3 region is CASSPGPNFANVLTF. In nucleotides, the CDR3 is TGTGCCAGCAGTCCTGGACCGAATTTTGCCAACGTCCTGACTTTC. The chain has TRBV6-6 and TRBJ2-6; D not resolved. The V end lost 5 bases, the J end lost 7 bases, and 15 bases lay between the germline ends. Looked up from germline, CDR1 is MNHNY and CDR2 is SVGAGI (reference sequence). The CDR3 contains 15 residues.

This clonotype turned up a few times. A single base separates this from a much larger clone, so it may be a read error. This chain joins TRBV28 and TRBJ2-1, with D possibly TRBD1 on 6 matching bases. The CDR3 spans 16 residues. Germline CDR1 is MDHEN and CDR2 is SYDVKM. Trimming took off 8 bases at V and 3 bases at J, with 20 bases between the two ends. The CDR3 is CASGTYRVGLYNEQFF. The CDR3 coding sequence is TGTGCCAGCGGTACTTACAGGGTCGGGCTCTACAATGAGCAGTTCTTC.

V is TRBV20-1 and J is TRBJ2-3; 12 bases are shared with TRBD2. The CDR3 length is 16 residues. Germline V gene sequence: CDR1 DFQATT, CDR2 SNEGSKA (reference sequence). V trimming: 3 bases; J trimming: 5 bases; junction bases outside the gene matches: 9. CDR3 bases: TGCAGTGCTAGGACACCTAGCGGGGGGGCCCTAGATACGCAGTATTTT. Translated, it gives CSARTPSGGALDTQYF.

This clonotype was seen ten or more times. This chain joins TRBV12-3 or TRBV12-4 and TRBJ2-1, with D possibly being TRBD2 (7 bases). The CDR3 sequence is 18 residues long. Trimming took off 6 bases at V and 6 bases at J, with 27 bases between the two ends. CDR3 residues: CASRDSFRLAELGNEQFF. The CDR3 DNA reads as TGTGCCAGCAGGGACAGTTTCAGACTAGCAGAGCTGGGCAATGAGCAGTTCTTC.

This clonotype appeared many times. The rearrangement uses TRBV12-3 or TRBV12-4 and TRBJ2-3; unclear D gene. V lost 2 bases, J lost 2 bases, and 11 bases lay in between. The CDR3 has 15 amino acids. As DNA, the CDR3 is TGTGCCAGCAGTTTAATGGACGCTTTCACAGATACGCAGTATTTT. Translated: CASSLMDAFTDTQYF.

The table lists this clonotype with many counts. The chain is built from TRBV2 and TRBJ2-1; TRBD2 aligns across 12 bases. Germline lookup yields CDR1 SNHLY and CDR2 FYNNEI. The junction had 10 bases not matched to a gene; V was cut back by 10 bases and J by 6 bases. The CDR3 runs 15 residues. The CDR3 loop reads CAISSGGAFSNEQFF. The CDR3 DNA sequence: TGTGCCATCTCTAGCGGGGGGGCCTTTAGCAATGAGCAGTTCTTC. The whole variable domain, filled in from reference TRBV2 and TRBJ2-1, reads EPEVTQTPSHQVTQMGQEVILRCVPISNHLYFYWYRQILGQKVEFLVSFYNNEISEKSEIFDDQFSVERPDGSNFTLKIRSTKLEDSAMYFCAISSGGAFSNEQFFGPGTRLTVL.

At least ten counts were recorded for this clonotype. CDR3 coding DNA: TGCGCCAGCAGCTCTGGACGCGGCACAGATACGCAGTATTTT. Translated: CASSSGRGTDTQYF. This chain links TRBV5-1 with TRBJ2-3; D call uncertain. This CDR3 region has 14 residues. Per the germline V gene, CDR1 is SGHRS and CDR2 is YFSETQ. The V and J ends lost 3 bases and 1 base respectively, with 9 bases between them.

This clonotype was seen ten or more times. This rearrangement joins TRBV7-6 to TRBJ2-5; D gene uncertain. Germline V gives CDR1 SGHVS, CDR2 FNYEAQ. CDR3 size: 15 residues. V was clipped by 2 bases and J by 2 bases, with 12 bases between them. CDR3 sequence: CASSLRARWQETQYF. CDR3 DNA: TGTGCCAGCAGCTTAAGGGCTAGGTGGCAAGAGACCCAGTACTTC.

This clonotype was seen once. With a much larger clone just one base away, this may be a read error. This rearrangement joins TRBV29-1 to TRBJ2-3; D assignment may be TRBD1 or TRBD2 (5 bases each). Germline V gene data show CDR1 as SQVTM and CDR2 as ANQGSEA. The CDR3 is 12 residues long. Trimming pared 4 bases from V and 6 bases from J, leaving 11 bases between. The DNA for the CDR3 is TGCAGCGTTGGAGGGGCTGGTGATACGCAGTATTTT. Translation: CSVGGAGDTQYF.

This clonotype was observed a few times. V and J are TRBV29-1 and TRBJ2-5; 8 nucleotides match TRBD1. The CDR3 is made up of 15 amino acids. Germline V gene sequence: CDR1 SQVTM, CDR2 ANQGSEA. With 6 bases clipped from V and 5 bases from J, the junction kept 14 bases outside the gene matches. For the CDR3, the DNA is TGCAGCGTCCCACCCCAGGGGGCAAGGGGGGAGACCCAGTACTTC. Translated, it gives CSVPPQGARGETQYF. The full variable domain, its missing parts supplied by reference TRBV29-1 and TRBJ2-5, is SAVISQKPSRDICQRGTSLTIQCQVDSQVTMMFWYRQQPGQSLTLIATANQGSEATYESGFVIDKFPISRPNLTFSTLTVSNMSPEDSSIYLCSVPPQGARGETQYFGPGTRLLVL.

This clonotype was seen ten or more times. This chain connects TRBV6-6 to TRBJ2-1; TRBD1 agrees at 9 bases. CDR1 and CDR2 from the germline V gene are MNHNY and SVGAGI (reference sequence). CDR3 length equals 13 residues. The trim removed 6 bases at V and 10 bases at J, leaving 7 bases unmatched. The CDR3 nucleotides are TGTGCCAGCAGCCTGCCGGGACAGGGCGAGCAGTTCTTC. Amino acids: CASSLPGQGEQFF.

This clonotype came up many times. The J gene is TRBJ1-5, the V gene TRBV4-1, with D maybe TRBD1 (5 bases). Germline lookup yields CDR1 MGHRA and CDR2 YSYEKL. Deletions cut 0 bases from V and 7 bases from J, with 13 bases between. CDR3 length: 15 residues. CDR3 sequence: CASSQERPGGQPQHF. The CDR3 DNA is TGCGCCAGCAGCCAAGAGAGGCCCGGGGGACAGCCCCAGCATTTT.

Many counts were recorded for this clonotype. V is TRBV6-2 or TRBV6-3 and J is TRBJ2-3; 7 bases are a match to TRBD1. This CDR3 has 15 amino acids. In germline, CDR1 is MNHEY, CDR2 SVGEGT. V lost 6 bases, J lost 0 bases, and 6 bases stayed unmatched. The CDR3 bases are TGTGCCAGCAGGCCACAGGGGATTAGCACAGATACGCAGTATTTT. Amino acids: CASRPQGISTDTQYF.

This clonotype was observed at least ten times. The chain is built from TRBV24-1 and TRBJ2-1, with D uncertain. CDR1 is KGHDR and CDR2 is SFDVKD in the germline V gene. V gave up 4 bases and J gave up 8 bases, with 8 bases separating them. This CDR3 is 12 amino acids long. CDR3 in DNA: TGTGCCACCAGTGAGGGCCGGGATGAGCAGTTCTTC. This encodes CATSEGRDEQFF.

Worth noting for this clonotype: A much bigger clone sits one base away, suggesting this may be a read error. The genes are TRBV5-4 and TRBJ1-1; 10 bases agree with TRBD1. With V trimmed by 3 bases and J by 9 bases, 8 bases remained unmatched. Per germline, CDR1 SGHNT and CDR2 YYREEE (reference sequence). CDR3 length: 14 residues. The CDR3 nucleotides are TGTGCCAGCAGCTCGGGGACAGGGGCGCTTAAAGCTTTCTTT. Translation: CASSSGTGALKAFF. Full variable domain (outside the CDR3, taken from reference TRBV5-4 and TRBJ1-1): ETGVTQSPTHLIKTRGQQVTLRCSSQSGHNTVSWYQQALGQGPQFIFQYYREEENGRGNFPPRFSGLQFPNYSSELNVNALELDDSALYLCASSSGTGALKAFFGQGTRLTVV.

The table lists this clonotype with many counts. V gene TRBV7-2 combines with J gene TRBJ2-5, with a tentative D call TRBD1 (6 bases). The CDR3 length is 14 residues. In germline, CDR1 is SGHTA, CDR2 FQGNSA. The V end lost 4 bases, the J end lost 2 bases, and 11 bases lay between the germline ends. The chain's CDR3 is CASSSGTLQETQYF. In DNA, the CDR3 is TGTGCCAGCAGCTCCGGGACATTGCAAGAGACCCAGTACTTC.

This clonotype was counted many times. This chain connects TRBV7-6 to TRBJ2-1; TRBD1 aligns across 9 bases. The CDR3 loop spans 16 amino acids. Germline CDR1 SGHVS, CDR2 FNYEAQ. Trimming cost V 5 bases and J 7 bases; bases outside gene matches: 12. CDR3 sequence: CASSIISGQGVNEQFF. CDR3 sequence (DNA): TGTGCCAGCAGCATTATCTCGGGACAGGGAGTTAATGAGCAGTTCTTC.

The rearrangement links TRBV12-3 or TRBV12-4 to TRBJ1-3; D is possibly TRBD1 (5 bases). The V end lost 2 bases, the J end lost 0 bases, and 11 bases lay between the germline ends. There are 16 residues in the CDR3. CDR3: CASSLTSGGSGNTIYF. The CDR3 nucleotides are TGTGCCAGCAGTTTAACGTCCGGGGGCTCTGGAAACACCATATATTTT.

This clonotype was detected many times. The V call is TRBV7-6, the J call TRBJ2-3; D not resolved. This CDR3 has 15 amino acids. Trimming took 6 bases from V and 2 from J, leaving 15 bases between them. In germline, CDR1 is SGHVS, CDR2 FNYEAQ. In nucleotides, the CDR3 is TGTGCCAGCAGTTACACAACAAGTCCCACAGATACGCAGTATTTT. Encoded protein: CASSYTTSPTDTQYF.

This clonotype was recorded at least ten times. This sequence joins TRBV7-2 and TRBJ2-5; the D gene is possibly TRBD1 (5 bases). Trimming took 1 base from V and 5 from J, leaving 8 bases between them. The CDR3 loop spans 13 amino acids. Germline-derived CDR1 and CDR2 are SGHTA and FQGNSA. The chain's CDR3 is CASSLVYRETQYF. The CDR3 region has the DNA TGTGCCAGCAGCTTAGTATACAGGGAGACCCAGTACTTC.

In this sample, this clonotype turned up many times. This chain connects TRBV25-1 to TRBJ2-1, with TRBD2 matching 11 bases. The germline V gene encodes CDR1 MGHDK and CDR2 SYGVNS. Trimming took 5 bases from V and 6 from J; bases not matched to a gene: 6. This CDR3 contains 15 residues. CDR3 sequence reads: CASSPFSGGANEQFF. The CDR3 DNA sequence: TGTGCCAGCAGTCCCTTTAGCGGGGGGGCCAATGAGCAGTTCTTC. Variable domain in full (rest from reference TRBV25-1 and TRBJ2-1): EADIYQTPRYLVIGTGKKITLECSQTMGHDKMYWYQQDPGMELHLIHYSYGVNSTEKGDLSSESTVSRIRTEHFPLTLESARPSHTSQYLCASSPFSGGANEQFFGPGTRLTVL.

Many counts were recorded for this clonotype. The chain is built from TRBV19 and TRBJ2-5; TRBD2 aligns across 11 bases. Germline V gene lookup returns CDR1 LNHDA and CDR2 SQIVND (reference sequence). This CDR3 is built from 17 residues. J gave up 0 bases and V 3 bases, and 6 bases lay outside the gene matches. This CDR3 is CASSIETSGVYQETQYF. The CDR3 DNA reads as TGTGCCAGTAGTATCGAGACTAGCGGGGTGTACCAAGAGACCCAGTACTTC.

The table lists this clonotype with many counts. The CDR3 spells CASSQGTVSYNEQFF. The CDR3, as DNA: TGCGCCAGCAGCCAGGGGACAGTCTCCTACAATGAGCAGTTCTTC. V is TRBV5-1 and J is TRBJ2-1; 7 nucleotides align to TRBD1. The length of the CDR3 is 15 residues. Germline V lookup: CDR1 SGHRS, CDR2 YFSETQ. J lost 0 bases, V lost 4 bases, and 4 bases had no gene match.

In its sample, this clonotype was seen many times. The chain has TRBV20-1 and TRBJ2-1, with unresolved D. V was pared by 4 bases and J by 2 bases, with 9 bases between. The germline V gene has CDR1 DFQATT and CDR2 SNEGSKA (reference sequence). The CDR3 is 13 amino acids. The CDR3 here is CSATEMTYNEQFF. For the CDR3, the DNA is TGCAGTGCTACGGAAATGACCTACAATGAGCAGTTCTTC.

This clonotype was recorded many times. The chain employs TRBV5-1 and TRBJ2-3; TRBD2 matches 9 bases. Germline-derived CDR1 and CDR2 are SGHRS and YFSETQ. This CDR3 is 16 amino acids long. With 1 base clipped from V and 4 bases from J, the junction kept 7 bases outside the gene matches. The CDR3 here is CASSLTSGRSPDTQYF. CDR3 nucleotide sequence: TGCGCCAGCAGCTTGACTAGCGGGCGGTCGCCAGATACGCAGTATTTT.

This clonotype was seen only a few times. CDR3 sequence: CASSTRDRGGNEQFF. The CDR3 DNA sequence: TGTGCCAGCAGCACCCGGGACAGGGGTGGCAATGAGCAGTTCTTC. The V and J genes are TRBV11-2 and TRBJ2-1; 10 nucleotides line up with TRBD1. The length of the CDR3 is 15 residues. Unmatched junction bases numbered 7, after V lost 5 bases and J lost 6 bases. CDR1 is SGHAT and CDR2 is FQNNGV in the germline V gene.